The 22 T cell receptor beta chains given below trace back to one sample, sequenced in a study of T-cell memory formation after mild COVID-19. TCRdb recomputed calls from the 5' RACE reads with MiXCR, one row per CDR3 protein. The table records around 80,000 distinct CDR3 sequences, about 14% of them present only once. Sequenced material: PBMCs or a T cell subset sorted from them (not recorded which). The source is an adult woman who had mild COVID-19 (a few samples of this study predate the infection). Cell type and time point are not known.

This clonotype was seen many times. The chain employs TRBV5-1 and TRBJ2-1; D is perhaps TRBD2 (6 bases). Trimming took 4 bases from V and 6 from J, leaving 20 bases between them. This CDR3 comprises 16 residues. Germline CDR1 reads SGHRS; CDR2 reads YFSETQ. The CDR3 DNA follows: TGCGCCAGCAGCCCCCATCCCGAAGAGACTAGCAATGAGCAGTTCTTC. Its protein product is CASSPHPEETSNEQFF.

This clonotype has only a few counts. CDR3 in amino acids: CASNQWTSGGYNEQFF. For the CDR3, the DNA is TGTGCCAGCAACCAATGGACTAGCGGGGGCTACAATGAGCAGTTCTTC. The chain couples TRBV7-6 to TRBJ2-1; TRBD2 matches at 13 bases. The germline CDR1 and CDR2 sequences are SGHVS and FNYEAQ. The CDR3 covers 16 residues. V lost 7 bases and J lost 3; bases outside the gene matches: 6.

The V and J genes are TRBV7-2 and TRBJ2-7; TRBD2 matches at 8 bases. V gave up 2 bases and J gave up 4 bases; unmatched junction bases: 4. Germline V gene lookup returns CDR1 SGHTA and CDR2 FQGNSA. The CDR3 totals 14 residues. CDR3 in DNA: TGTGCCAGCAGCTTACCTAGCGGGTGGTACGAGCAGTACTTC. The encoded protein is CASSLPSGWYEQYF. Drawing the rest from reference TRBV7-2 and TRBJ2-7, the complete variable domain is GAGVSQSPSNKVTEKGKDVELRCDPISGHTALYWYRQSLGQGLEFLIYFQGNSAPDKSGLPSDRFSAERTGGSVSTLTIQRTQQEDSAVYLCASSLPSGWYEQYFGPGTRLTVT.

The rearrangement uses TRBV6-2 or TRBV6-3 and TRBJ2-1; no firm D call. Germline V gene sequence: CDR1 MNHEY, CDR2 SVGEGT. CDR3 length: 13 amino acids. Trimming pared 2 bases from V and 8 bases from J, leaving 10 bases between. The CDR3 nucleotides read TGTGCCAGCAGTTACCTTCAGGCCGATGAGCAGTTCTTC. This gives the protein CASSYLQADEQFF.

This chain uses TRBV12-3 or TRBV12-4 with TRBJ1-1, with D hard to call. The germline V and J ends were trimmed by 3 bases and 4 bases, with 9 bases remaining between them. This CDR3 is 13 amino acids long. CDR3 nucleotide sequence: TGTGCCAGCAGTTTTGATTTGAGCACTGAAGCTTTCTTT. Its translation: CASSFDLSTEAFF.

This clonotype occurred a few times. The gene calls are TRBV29-1 and TRBJ2-5, with TRBD2 matching over 9 bases. Unmatched junction bases numbered 7, after V lost 3 bases and J lost 2 bases. Germline V gene sequence: CDR1 SQVTM, CDR2 ANQGSEA. CDR3 length: 15 residues. CDR3 loop: CSVDGLAGTQETQYF. The DNA of the CDR3 is TGCAGCGTTGACGGGCTAGCGGGAACACAAGAGACCCAGTACTTC.

J is TRBJ2-5 and V is TRBV14; 11 bases are a match to TRBD1. Trimming removed 2 bases from V and 5 bases from J; junction bases left unmatched: 7. From germline, CDR1 is SGHDN and CDR2 FVKESK. CDR3 length: 16 amino acids. The CDR3 coding sequence is TGTGCCAGCAGCCAACTGGACAGGGGGCTAGGGGAGACCCAGTACTTC. It codes for CASSQLDRGLGETQYF.

This chain links TRBV11-2 with TRBJ2-7; D unresolved. The V gene's germline CDR1 is SGHAT and CDR2 FQNNGV. The CDR3 is 14 residues long. Trimming removed 0 bases from V and 2 bases from J, with 8 bases in between. The CDR3, as DNA: TGTGCCAGCAGCTTAGAGTCTAACCCCTACGAGCAGTACTTC. Encoded protein: CASSLESNPYEQYF.

This sequence joins TRBV29-1 and TRBJ2-3; 7 positions agree with TRBD1. The V gene's germline CDR1 is SQVTM and CDR2 ANQGSEA. The CDR3 runs to 15 residues. V shed 6 bases, J shed 0 bases, and the junction held 9 bases outside the gene matches. As DNA, the CDR3 is TGCAGCGTCGCCGAAGGACAGGCAAGCACAGATACGCAGTATTTT. Protein: CSVAEGQASTDTQYF.

This clonotype was seen more than once but under ten times. The genes are TRBV27 and TRBJ2-7, with 11 bases identical to TRBD1. Germline-derived CDR1 and CDR2 are MNHEY and SMNVEV (reference sequence). Trimming took 3 bases from V and 3 from J; bases not matched to a gene: 4. The CDR3 totals 15 residues. The CDR3 DNA is TGTGCCAGCAGTTTTGGGACAGGGGGGAACTACGAGCAGTACTTC. Amino acids: CASSFGTGGNYEQYF.

This clonotype was detected many times. The chain joins TRBV29-1 to TRBJ2-1; D might be TRBD2 (5 bases). The CDR3 consists of 12 residues. V was clipped by 3 bases and J by 7 bases, with 10 bases between them. Germline V lookup: CDR1 SQVTM, CDR2 ANQGSEA. CDR3 sequence (DNA): TGCAGCGTTGATGAGGGTGGTAATGAGCAGTTCTTC. It encodes CSVDEGGNEQFF.

The chain uses TRBV6-2 or TRBV6-3 and TRBJ2-7, with TRBD1 matching 9 bases. The length of the CDR3 is 16 residues. The germline V gene encodes CDR1 MNHEY and CDR2 SVGEGT. V lost 4 bases, J lost 4 bases, and 11 bases stayed unmatched. CDR3 region: CASSSPIGTGFYEQYF. In DNA, the CDR3 is TGTGCCAGCAGTTCCCCGATCGGGACAGGGTTTTACGAGCAGTACTTC.

This clonotype was found a few times. The CDR3 DNA follows: TGTGCCAGCAGTGACGGACTAGCGGCGTCCTACGAGCAGTACTTC. Translating it yields CASSDGLAASYEQYF. V and J are TRBV25-1 and TRBJ2-7, with TRBD2 matching over 10 bases. Germline loops: CDR1 MGHDK, CDR2 SYGVNS. Trimming took 3 bases from V and 1 from J; bases not matched to a gene: 3. CDR3 length: 15 amino acids.

This clonotype was detected only a few times. The chain has TRBV7-9 and TRBJ1-4; D not certain. Trimming pared 1 base from V and 12 bases from J, leaving 9 bases between. The CDR3 totals 12 residues. Looked up from germline, CDR1 is SEHNR and CDR2 is FQNEAQ (reference sequence). The CDR3 nucleotides are TGTGCCAGCAGCTTAGAAGGACTTGAACTGTTTTTT. The encoded protein is CASSLEGLELFF.

J is TRBJ1-2 and V is TRBV29-1; maybe TRBD1 (5 bases). Germline V gives CDR1 SQVTM, CDR2 ANQGSEA. The V end was cut by 6 bases, the J end by 8 bases, with 16 bases between. The CDR3 runs to 12 residues. The CDR3 region has the DNA TGCAGCGTCCGCGGAGGGGCAGGAGGCTACACCTTC. Its translation: CSVRGGAGGYTF. Variable domain in full (rest from reference TRBV29-1 and TRBJ1-2): SAVISQKPSRDICQRGTSLTIQCQVDSQVTMMFWYRQQPGQSLTLIATANQGSEATYESGFVIDKFPISRPNLTFSTLTVSNMSPEDSSIYLCSVRGGAGGYTFGSGTRLTVV.

This clonotype has just a few counts. Sequence at one end of the junction differs from germline and may be a read error. The V and J genes are TRBV5-1 and TRBJ2-1; tentatively, D is TRBD1 (6 bases). Germline assignment: CDR1 SGHRS and CDR2 YFSETQ. There are 15 residues in the CDR3. CDR3 region: CASSLAGVTYNEHFF. CDR3 nucleotide sequence: TGCGCCAGCAGCTTGGCAGGGGTCACCTACAATGAGCACTTCTTC.

This chain joins TRBV7-9 and TRBJ1-2, with TRBD1 as a possible D gene (5 bases). V was pared by 5 bases and J by 7 bases, with 11 bases between. The CDR3 covers 12 residues. Germline V gene data show CDR1 as SEHNR and CDR2 as FQNEAQ (reference sequence). The CDR3 protein is CASSPPGPGYTF. The DNA for the CDR3 is TGTGCCAGCAGCCCGCCGGGACCTGGCTACACCTTC. Based on the CDR3 plus reference TRBV7-9 and TRBJ1-2, the full variable domain is DTGVSQNPRHKITKRGQNVTFRCDPISEHNRLYWYRQTLGQGPEFLTYFQNEAQLEKSRLLSDRFSAERPKGSFSTLEIQRTEQGDSAMYLCASSPPGPGYTFGSGTRLTVV.

The rearrangement uses TRBV9 and TRBJ2-3; 14 bases line up with TRBD2. Trimming cost V 4 bases and J 5 bases; bases outside gene matches: 3. From germline, CDR1 is SGDLS and CDR2 YYNGEE. This CDR3 is 15 amino acids long. The CDR3 DNA follows: TGTGCCAGCAGCCCAGGACTAGCGGGGGGAGATACGCAGTATTTT. Amino acid sequence: CASSPGLAGGDTQYF. Using reference TRBV9 and TRBJ2-3 for the parts outside the CDR3, the full variable domain is DSGVTQTPKHLITATGQRVTLRCSPRSGDLSVYWYQQSLDQGLQFLIQYYNGEERAKGNILERFSAQQFPDLHSELNLSSLELGDSALYFCASSPGLAGGDTQYFGPGTRLTVL.

The CDR3 spells CASTLRTGLIYEQYF. As DNA, the CDR3 is TGTGCCAGCACCTTACGGACAGGCCTGATCTACGAGCAGTACTTC. V gene TRBV5-6 combines with J gene TRBJ2-7; TRBD1 aligns across 7 bases. Trimming took 6 bases from V and 3 from J; bases not matched to a gene: 12. Germline lookup yields CDR1 SGHDT and CDR2 YYEEEE. The CDR3 consists of 15 residues. Full variable domain (missing parts from reference TRBV5-6 and TRBJ2-7): DAGVTQSPTHLIKTRGQQVTLRCSPKSGHDTVSWYQQALGQGPQFIFQYYEEEERQRGNFPDRFSGHQFPNYSSELNVNALLLGDSALYLCASTLRTGLIYEQYFGPGTRLTVT.

This clonotype was detected a few times. The rearrangement uses TRBV7-2 and TRBJ1-1; D gene uncertain. Germline lookup yields CDR1 SGHTA and CDR2 FQGNSA. Trimming left V 1 base short and J 0 bases short, with 9 bases between. The CDR3 is 15 residues long. CDR3 sequence reads: CASSLEGQLNTEAFF. CDR3 DNA sequence: TGTGCCAGCAGCTTAGAAGGGCAGCTGAACACTGAAGCTTTCTTT.

The chain is built from TRBV7-9 and TRBJ2-7; D is ambiguous. Trimming took 5 bases from V and 5 from J, leaving 7 bases between them. CDR1 and CDR2 from the germline V gene are SEHNR and FQNEAQ (reference sequence). CDR3 length: 11 residues. CDR3 bases: TGTGCCAGCAGCGCCATAGACGAGCAGTACTTC. This codes for CASSAIDEQYF.

This clonotype was picked up a small number of times. The chain has TRBV27 and TRBJ1-1; tentative D call: TRBD1 (5 bases). The ends were cut back, 6 bases at V and 1 base at J, with 9 bases in the middle. Germline lookup yields CDR1 MNHEY and CDR2 SMNVEV (reference sequence). The length of the CDR3 is 13 residues. DNA of the CDR3: TGTGCCAGCAGCCTTCAGGGGAACACTGAAGCTTTCTTT. Protein sequence: CASSLQGNTEAFF.